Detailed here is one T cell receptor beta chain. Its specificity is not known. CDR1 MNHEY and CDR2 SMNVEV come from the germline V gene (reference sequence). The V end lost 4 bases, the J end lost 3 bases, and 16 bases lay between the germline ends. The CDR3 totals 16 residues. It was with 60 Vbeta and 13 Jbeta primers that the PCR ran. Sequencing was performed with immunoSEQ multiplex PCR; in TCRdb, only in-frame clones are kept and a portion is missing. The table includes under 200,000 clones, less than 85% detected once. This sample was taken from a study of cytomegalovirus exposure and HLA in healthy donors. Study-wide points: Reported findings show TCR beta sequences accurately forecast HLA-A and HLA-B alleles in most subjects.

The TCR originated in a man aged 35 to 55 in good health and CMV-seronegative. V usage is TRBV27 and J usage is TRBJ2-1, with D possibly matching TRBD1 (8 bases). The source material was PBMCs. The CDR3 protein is CASSYTTGDYYNEQFF. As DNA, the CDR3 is TGTGCCAGCAGTTATACGACAGGGGACTACTACAATGAGCAGTTCTTC.